Shown below are 9 T cell receptor beta chains from a single sample sequenced in a study of Graves' ophthalmopathy and Graves' hyperthyroidism. Beta-chain TCR CDR3 regions were amplified from RNA transcripts. The library came from an HTBI-primed first-round RT-PCR and a second-round multiplex PCR. TCRdb redid the calling of the multiplex PCR reads with MiXCR, one entry per CDR3 protein. The data show 400,000 to 450,000 distinct CDR3 sequences, more than 20% seen once. Material: peripheral blood. These receptor sequences come from a woman aged 18-29 years with stable Graves' hyperthyroidism.

The rearrangement links TRBV12-3 or TRBV12-4 to TRBJ1-1; 10 bases fit TRBD1. The V and J ends lost 5 bases and 1 base, in that order; junction bases with no gene match: 4. The CDR3 totals 15 residues. CDR3 bases: TGTGCCAGCAGTCGGACAGGGGGGGCGAACACTGAAGCTTTCTTT. Protein sequence: CASSRTGGANTEAFF.

This clonotype was counted many times. The J gene is TRBJ2-2, the V gene TRBV6-2 or TRBV6-3; 8 bases match TRBD2. The CDR3 spans 15 residues. Looked up from germline, CDR1 is MNHEY and CDR2 is SVGEGT. The V and J ends lost 3 bases and 3 bases, in that order; junction bases with no gene match: 3. The CDR3 DNA reads as TGTGCCAGCAGTTATGCGGGAGGTCACACCGGGGAGCTGTTTTTT. Residues: CASSYAGGHTGELFF.

This clonotype was recorded many times. The V gene is TRBV3-1, the J gene TRBJ1-1; D is unresolved. V lost 1 base and J lost 5, with 14 bases in between. This CDR3 region has 15 residues. The germline CDR1 and CDR2 sequences are LGHDT and YNNKEL (reference sequence). CDR3 coding DNA: TGTGCCAGCAGCCAAGCGCGAAGGAAAGCAACTGAAGCTTTCTTT. It codes for CASSQARRKATEAFF. Supplemented by reference TRBV3-1 and TRBJ1-1, the full variable domain reads DTAVSQTPKYLVTQMGNDKSIKCEQNLGHDTMYWYKQDSKKFLKIMFSYNNKELIINETVPNRFSPKSPDKAHLNLHINSLELGDSAVYFCASSQARRKATEAFFGQGTRLTVV.

V and J are TRBV12-3 or TRBV12-4 and TRBJ2-7; unclear D gene. This CDR3 region has 13 residues. The V and J ends lost 5 bases and 3 bases respectively, with 11 bases between them. In DNA, the CDR3 is TGTGCCAGCAGTGTGGCTGCCCTCTACGAGCAGTACTTC. It is translated as CASSVAALYEQYF.

This clonotype was detected many times. The chain has TRBV3-1 and TRBJ2-5; no firm D call. CDR1 is LGHDT, CDR2 YNNKEL, per germline (reference sequence). This CDR3 contains 15 residues. The V gene lost 4 bases and the J gene lost 3 bases, with 15 bases spanning the gap. This chain's CDR3 is CASSPVGLNEETQYF. For the CDR3, the DNA is TGTGCCAGCAGCCCTGTCGGTCTCAATGAAGAGACCCAGTACTTC.

At least ten counts were recorded for this clonotype. This chain joins TRBV12-3 or TRBV12-4 and TRBJ2-6; TRBD1 might be the D (6 bases). The CDR3 consists of 15 residues. V lost 2 bases to trimming and J lost 3 bases, with 8 bases between them. The CDR3 protein is CASSLPGDGANVLTF. As DNA, the CDR3 is TGTGCCAGCAGTTTACCAGGGGATGGGGCCAACGTCCTGACTTTC.

Ten or more counts support this clonotype. J is TRBJ1-3 and V is TRBV6-2 or TRBV6-3, with D possibly matching TRBD1 (6 bases). The germline gives CDR1 MNHEY, CDR2 SVGEGT. The germline V and J ends were trimmed by 0 bases and 1 base, with 16 bases remaining between them. There are 18 residues in the CDR3. DNA of the CDR3: TGTGCCAGCAGTTACTCGGTTCCGGACAGACGATCTGGAAACACCATATATTTT. Protein: CASSYSVPDRRSGNTIYF.

This clonotype was detected ten times or more. This chain uses TRBV7-9 with TRBJ2-7; D may be TRBD1 (6 bases). The CDR3 has 12 residues. Trimming shortened V by 7 bases and J by 2 bases, and 9 bases separated the two germline ends. CDR1 and CDR2 from the germline V gene are SEHNR and FQNEAQ (reference sequence). The CDR3 DNA reads as TGTGCCAGCAAGGACAGCACCTACGAGCAGTACTTC. This sequence encodes CASKDSTYEQYF.

This clonotype was recorded a few times. The chain is built from TRBV11-3 and TRBJ2-7; 11 bases agree with TRBD2. V shed 1 base and J 4 bases; nucleotides not matched to a gene: 6. Germline values: CDR1 SGHNT, CDR2 YENEEA. This CDR3 comprises 16 residues. CDR3 coding DNA: TGTGCCAGCAGCTTAGTTAGCGGGAGGGAATATTACGAGCAGTACTTC. Its translation: CASSLVSGREYYEQYF.